What follows are 18 T cell receptor beta chains derived from one specimen sequenced in a study of blood T cell repertoires in COVID-19. TCRdb's copy holds only in-frame clones and misses some; the assay was immunoSEQ multiplex PCR. The table lists roughly 70,000 clones, around 85% of them singletons. The sequenced sample consisted of peripheral blood. The source is an elderly woman with acute or convalescent COVID-19.

This clone was recorded once. The chain joins TRBV6-2 or TRBV6-3 to TRBJ2-2; 7 bases map to TRBD1. V shed 5 bases, J shed 4 bases, and the junction held 7 bases outside the gene matches. CDR3 length equals 15 residues. CDR1 and CDR2 (germline): MNHEY, SVGEGT. CDR3 bases: TGTGCCAGCAGTATGACAGGGTCAAGCACCGGGGAGCTGTTTTTT. This translates into CASSMTGSSTGELFF.

This chain uses TRBV5-1 with TRBJ2-1, with 7 bases lining up with TRBD2. J lost 9 bases, V lost 4 bases, and 4 bases had no gene match. The CDR3 length is 12 residues. Germline CDR1 and CDR2: SGHRS and YFSETQ. CDR3 DNA sequence: TGCGCCAGCAGCCTACCTAGCGGTGAGCAGTTCTTC. This gives the protein CASSLPSGEQFF.

This rearrangement joins TRBV18 to TRBJ1-1; 8 bases map to TRBD1. There are 14 residues in the CDR3. J was trimmed by 6 bases and V by 5 bases; bases with no gene match: 8. CDR1 and CDR2 (germline): KGHSH, LQKENI. This CDR3 is CASSREQGVSEAFF. The CDR3 DNA reads TGTGCCAGCTCAAGAGAACAGGGGGTATCTGAAGCTTTCTTT.

This clone was found a few times. The chain is built from TRBV11-2 and TRBJ1-3; a weak D match, TRBD1 (5 bases). The germline V and J ends were trimmed by 4 bases and 9 bases, with 10 bases remaining between them. The CDR3 totals 12 residues. CDR1 is SGHAT and CDR2 is FQNNGV in the germline V gene. The CDR3 here is CASSSEGTTIYF. The CDR3 region has the DNA TGTGCCAGCAGCTCGGAGGGGACCACCATATATTTT. Complete variable domain (other parts from reference TRBV11-2 and TRBJ1-3): EAGVAQSPRYKIIEKRQSVAFWCNPISGHATLYWYQQILGQGPKLLIQFQNNGVVDDSQLPKDRFSAERLKGVDSTLKIQPAKLEDSAVYLCASSSEGTTIYFGEGSWLTVV.

V usage is TRBV10-3 and J usage is TRBJ1-1; 10 positions match TRBD1. Germline CDR1 ENHRY, CDR2 SYGVKD. This CDR3 is built from 14 residues. The junction had 5 bases not matched to a gene; V was cut back by 9 bases and J by 1 base. The CDR3 loop is CAIGTGDPNTEAFF. The CDR3 nucleotides are TGTGCCATTGGGACAGGGGACCCGAACACTGAAGCTTTCTTT.

The chain uses TRBV5-8 and TRBJ1-5; no clear D. V gave up 1 base and J gave up 6 bases, with 8 bases separating them. This CDR3 is 13 amino acids long. Per germline, CDR1 SGHTS and CDR2 YDEGEE. The CDR3 loop is CASSLIPFQPQHF. The CDR3 DNA is TGTGCCAGCAGCTTGATTCCTTTTCAGCCCCAGCATTTT.

J is TRBJ2-5 and V is TRBV14, with 11 bases fitting TRBD1. The CDR3 totals 17 residues. Germline CDR1 SGHDN, CDR2 FVKESK. The trim removed 4 bases at V and 5 bases at J, leaving 12 bases unmatched. This chain's CDR3 is CASSPGSWTGGRETQYF. The CDR3 DNA is TGTGCCAGCAGCCCCGGTAGTTGGACAGGGGGCCGGGAGACCCAGTACTTC.

The rearrangement uses TRBV7-6 and TRBJ2-1; TRBD2 matches 7 bases. J gave up 1 base and V 4 bases, and 7 bases lay outside the gene matches. The CDR3 contains 16 residues. The V gene's germline CDR1 is SGHVS and CDR2 FNYEAQ. CDR3 loop: CASSSIAGWSYNEQFF. The DNA for the CDR3 is TGTGCCAGCAGCTCTATAGCGGGTTGGTCCTACAATGAGCAGTTCTTC.

J is TRBJ1-5 and V is TRBV30; 9 bases match TRBD1. V trimming: 1 base; J trimming: 6 bases; junction bases outside the gene matches: 4. Germline V gene sequence: CDR1 GTSNPN, CDR2 SVGIG (reference sequence). This CDR3 contains 14 residues. The CDR3 sequence: CAWSEGQGVQPQHF. In DNA, the CDR3 is TGTGCCTGGAGTGAGGGACAGGGCGTTCAGCCCCAGCATTTT.

This clone was counted a single time. This chain's CDR3 is CASSFGGGTEAFF. CDR3 in DNA: TGTGCCAGCAGCTTTGGCGGCGGGACTGAAGCTTTCTTT. The chain couples TRBV7-3 to TRBJ1-1; D remains unclear. V was pared by 3 bases and J by 5 bases, with 10 bases between. The CDR3 has 13 amino acids. The germline gives CDR1 SGHTA, CDR2 FQGTGA.

For this clone: One junction end disagrees with the germline gene, perhaps due to a read error. This chain connects TRBV18 to TRBJ2-7; no firm D call. Germline V lookup: CDR1 KGHSH, CDR2 LQKENI. This CDR3 region has 13 residues. CDR3 sequence reads: CASSAPVESEQYF. The CDR3 DNA follows: TGTGCCAGCTCAGCACCAGTTGAGAGCGAGCAGTACTTC.

This chain links TRBV2 with TRBJ1-1; D not certain. V lost 4 bases, J lost 1 base, and 10 bases lay in between. Germline V CDR1 and CDR2: SNHLY, FYNNEI. This CDR3 comprises 14 residues. This CDR3 is CASSAYYGNTEAFF. CDR3 in DNA: TGTGCCAGCAGTGCTTATTACGGGAACACTGAAGCTTTCTTT. The variable domain in full, completed from reference TRBV2 and TRBJ1-1, reads EPEVTQTPSHQVTQMGQEVILRCVPISNHLYFYWYRQILGQKVEFLVSFYNNEISEKSEIFDDQFSVERPDGSNFTLKIRSTKLEDSAMYFCASSAYYGNTEAFFGQGTRLTVV.

This clone appeared a few times. The J gene is TRBJ2-7, the V gene TRBV5-1; 9 positions match TRBD1. This CDR3 is 15 amino acids long. Germline V CDR1 and CDR2: SGHRS, YFSETQ. Trimming at V came to 4 bases and at J to 2 bases, leaving 7 bases not matched to a gene. In DNA, the CDR3 is TGCGCCAGCAGCCCCTCGACAGGGGGAACCTACGAGCAGTACTTC. Residues: CASSPSTGGTYEQYF.

The genes are TRBV9 and TRBJ2-1; D is unresolved. Germline CDR1 is SGDLS and CDR2 is YYNGEE. This CDR3 has 11 residues. With 3 bases removed from V and 5 bases from J, the gap between germline ends came to 3 bases. The CDR3 loop reads CASSANNEQFF. The CDR3 DNA sequence: TGTGCCAGCAGCGCCAACAATGAGCAGTTCTTC.

The chain employs TRBV4-1 and TRBJ2-4; D is perhaps TRBD1 (5 bases). The CDR3 length is 12 residues. Germline V gene sequence: CDR1 MGHRA, CDR2 YSYEKL. V was clipped by 1 base and J by 13 bases, with 11 bases between them. The chain's CDR3 is CASSQAPGRQYF. DNA for the CDR3: TGCGCCAGCAGCCAAGCCCCAGGGCGACAGTACTTC.

This clone was detected only once. This sequence joins TRBV5-1 and TRBJ2-5, with 9 bases aligning to TRBD1. From germline, CDR1 is SGHRS and CDR2 YFSETQ. The CDR3 totals 13 residues. The J segment lost 4 bases and the V segment lost 3 bases, leaving 1 base of the junction unmatched. CDR3 sequence: CASSSGQGETQYF. The CDR3 DNA reads as TGCGCCAGCAGCTCGGGACAGGGAGAGACCCAGTACTTC.

The chain combines TRBV5-1 with TRBJ1-4; TRBD1 agrees at 10 bases. The CDR3 length is 15 residues. The germline V gene has CDR1 SGHRS and CDR2 YFSETQ. The J segment lost 6 bases and the V segment lost 4 bases, leaving 6 bases of the junction unmatched. CDR3 bases: TGCGCCAGCAGCCGCGGGACAGGGGCTTATGAAAAACTGTTTTTT. This translates into CASSRGTGAYEKLFF.

This clone was recorded a few times. V and J are TRBV6-1 and TRBJ2-7; TRBD1 might be the D (5 bases). V lost 3 bases to trimming and J lost 5 bases, with 8 bases between them. The CDR3 runs 12 residues. Germline-derived CDR1 and CDR2 are MNHNS and SASEGT. CDR3 in amino acids: CASSDPGNEQYF. CDR3 sequence (DNA): TGTGCCAGCAGTGATCCAGGGAACGAGCAGTACTTC.